Detailed here is one T cell receptor (delta chain). Its target is unknown. After removal of 3 bases from V and 0 bases from J, the junction contained 17 bases not matched to a gene. The CDR3 loop spans 20 amino acids. The germline V gene encodes CDR1 TSWWSYY and CDR2 QGS. TCRdb reanalysed the PCR reads with CATT. The data contain some 6,500 delta-chain clones, about 40% of them seen just once; the ten biggest clones take up approximately 5.9%. The record originates from a study of human gamma delta and Vdelta1 T cells. J is TRDJ1 and V is TRDV1; TRDD2 matches at 9 bases. Sequenced sample: Vdelta1 gamma-delta T cells from blood grown in culture (DOT cells). The source of this sequence is a human donor in good health. CDR3 nucleotides: TGTGCTCTTGGGGAGCGTATAAGGCCTTCCTACAACACTTACACCGATAAACTCATCTTT. As protein: CALGERIRPSYNTYTDKLIF.